This paragraph covers one T cell receptor beta chain sequence. Its specific antigen is unknown. Base qualities were left out, and no much larger clone turns up one base away. The immunoSEQ Assay, a bias-controlled multiplex PCR, was used to amplify TCRbeta CDR3 regions from genomic DNA. In the authors' own workflow: The number of nucleated cells in each sample was estimated from the amplification of reference gene primers within the assay. To quantify the absolute abundance of each unique TCRbeta CDR3 rearrangement, sequence reads were collapsed and filtered. Productive Simpson clonality was computed per sample as the square root of Simpson's diversity index over productive rearrangements. TCRdb stores this immuneACCESS table with in-frame sequences only. Part of the clones is absent; in the studies checked, under half of the shortfall reflects unresolved V genes, and no reason is known for the rest. The V and J calls and the clone size are those of that table, but D and trimming were determined from the DNA. Present in this sample are 140,000 to 150,000 clones, 80% to 90% of which were seen just once. The ten largest clones capture roughly 10% of the sample.

This sample is drawn from a study of blood T cell repertoires in COVID-19 (dated by TCRdb to about 2020). Some background on the complete study: Samples from collaborators originated in the United States, Italy and Spain and spanned both the acute and convalescent phases of COVID-19. Where available, HLA class I and class II types were taken from metadata supplied by the sample provider and were not determined by assay-based typing. Samples came from the ongoing ImmuneRACE study (first 160 participants) plus 1,254 subjects from 6 global collaborators. A de-identified subject ID, COVID-19 status, age in years and sex were almost always included in the sample metadata. The prospective study material was composed of cDNA or gDNA derived from T cells, B-cell-depleted T cells, or PBMCs. The dataset comprised deeply sampled blood TCRbeta repertoires from subjects exposed to, actively infected with, or recovered from COVID-19. The repertoires were released in a freely available public database meant as a resource for research on the immune response to SARS-CoV-2.

Results the study describes overall, beyond this receptor: How much clinical and demographic metadata was included differed by source and by participant, and the metadata was provided uncurated.

The collaborating institutions used their own protocols to collect whole blood in K2EDTA tubes. Collaborator samples were shipped for TCRbeta analysis as frozen whole blood, isolated PBMCs, or DNA extracted from either sample type. The germline V gene supplies CDR1 SGHNT and CDR2 YENEEA. The CDR3, from cysteine to phenylalanine, totals 14 residues. Solely the CDR3 DNA is kept, with 42 bases framed from the first base. V and J lose 4 bases and 0 bases, and a span of 8 bases separates them. This sequence uses TRBV11-3 and TRBJ2-3; matching of 5 bases hints at TRBD2 as the D gene. The specimen sequenced was peripheral blood. This receptor was obtained from a man aged 55-75 years with active or convalescent COVID-19. The nucleotide sequence is TGTGCCAGCAGCTCCGACTACAGCACAGATACGCAGTATTTT. It codes for CASSSDYSTDTQYF. The full variable domain, with segments outside the CDR3 supplied by the reference TRBV11-3 and TRBJ2-3 proteins, appears as EAGVVQSPRYKIIEKKQPVAFWCNPISGHNTLYWYLQNLGQGPELLIRYENEEAVDDSQLPKDRFSAERLKGVDSTLKIQPAELGDSAVYLCASSSDYSTDTQYFGPGTRLTVL.